These 14 T cell receptor beta chains were all obtained from the same sample, sequenced in a study of monozygotic twins with inflammatory bowel disease. TCRdb reprocessed the 5' RACE reads and reports one entry per CDR3 protein, with no DNA. The clone table shows roughly 330,000 distinct CDR3 sequences, with the ten largest holding 2% to 2.5%. Material: blood. The receptors were sampled from a human donor with ulcerative colitis or Crohn's disease, or a healthy co-twin of an affected twin (not recorded which).

CDR3 loop: CASWGLGAGANVLTF. V and J are TRBV19 and TRBJ2-6; the TCRdb D gene call, TRBD2, has no DNA to confirm it. This CDR3 contains 15 residues. Germline-derived CDR1 and CDR2 are LNHDA and SQIVND (reference sequence).

This chain uses TRBV4-1 with TRBJ1-5; no DNA is available, so the TRBD1 call from TCRdb remains unchecked. CDR3 size: 19 residues. Germline CDR1 MGHRA, CDR2 YSYEKL. The CDR3 spells CASSPVGQGTRLGNQPQHF.

CDR3 residues: CASSGQSSLQNSPLHF. This chain links TRBV12-3 or TRBV12-4 with TRBJ1-6. The CDR3 extends over 16 amino acids.

This sequence joins TRBV4-3 and TRBJ1-4. The CDR3 length is 17 residues. The germline V gene has CDR1 LGHNA and CDR2 YSLEER. The CDR3 is CASSQEGLGGTNEKLFF.

V gene TRBV5-1 combines with J gene TRBJ2-2; TCRdb picks TRBD1, but there is no DNA to check that call. This CDR3 is 15 amino acids long. The V gene's germline CDR1 is SGHRS and CDR2 YFSETQ. CDR3: CASTPWTGVTGELFF.

This chain joins TRBV7-2 and TRBJ2-3; the TCRdb D gene call, TRBD2, has no DNA to confirm it. The CDR3 extends over 15 amino acids. The germline V gene encodes CDR1 SGHTA and CDR2 FQGNSA. CDR3 region: CASSPTSGRSQAQYF.

This rearrangement joins TRBV10-1 to TRBJ2-1; there is no DNA to check the TCRdb D call of TRBD1. CDR3 size: 11 residues. The V gene's germline CDR1 is WNHNN and CDR2 SYGVQD (reference sequence). The CDR3 sequence: CARGQYNEQFF.

This chain connects TRBV25-1 to TRBJ1-5. There are 14 residues in the CDR3. In germline, CDR1 is MGHDK, CDR2 SYGVNS. CDR3 sequence reads: CASRSDGYDQPQHF. The whole variable domain, filled in from reference TRBV25-1 and TRBJ1-5, reads EADIYQTPRYLVIGTGKKITLECSQTMGHDKMYWYQQDPGMELHLIHYSYGVNSTEKGDLSSESTVSRIRTEHFPLTLESARPSHTSQYLCASRSDGYDQPQHFGDGTRLSIL.

The chain combines TRBV2 with TRBJ1-6. The germline gives CDR1 SNHLY, CDR2 FYNNEI. The CDR3 length is 15 residues. This CDR3 reads CASSETGAPNSPLHF.

The gene calls are TRBV7-2 and TRBJ2-1; the D gene TCRdb calls, TRBD2, cannot be checked with no DNA. Germline V gene data show CDR1 as SGHTA and CDR2 as FQGNSA. The CDR3 loop spans 15 amino acids. CDR3 in amino acids: CASSLTSGRVDEQFF.

J is TRBJ2-5 and V is TRBV12-3 or TRBV12-4; the TRBD2 assignment by TCRdb is unverifiable without DNA. The CDR3 has 16 residues. CDR3 in amino acids: CASSRRGLGGAETQYF.

The gene calls are TRBV20-1 and TRBJ2-5. CDR3 length equals 15 residues. Germline lookup yields CDR1 DFQATT and CDR2 SNEGSKA (reference sequence). CDR3 amino acids: CSARDRSTTQETQYF.

The rearrangement joins TRBV2 to TRBJ2-6. CDR1 and CDR2 (germline): SNHLY, FYNNEI. The CDR3 has 14 amino acids. CDR3 sequence: CASSLLTGANVLTF.

The chain has TRBV9 and TRBJ2-1; there is no DNA to check the TCRdb D call of TRBD1. CDR3 size: 16 residues. Germline CDR1 reads SGDLS; CDR2 reads YYNGEE. This chain's CDR3 is CASSGTGGFLGNEQFF. The full variable domain, with the rest looked up from reference TRBV9 and TRBJ2-1, is DSGVTQTPKHLITATGQRVTLRCSPRSGDLSVYWYQQSLDQGLQFLIQYYNGEERAKGNILERFSAQQFPDLHSELNLSSLELGDSALYFCASSGTGGFLGNEQFFGPGTRLTVL.